This T cell receptor beta chain appears in the sequencing data of a study of regulatory T cells in long-lasting Graves disease. Germline CDR1 SGHRS, CDR2 YFSETQ. V dropped 3 bases and J dropped 12 bases, with 18 bases sitting between them. The CDR3 has 13 amino acids. Combining iRepertoire HTBI primers with Arm-PCR of CDR3 regions, the authors built TCR beta libraries. One entry per CDR3 protein results from TCRdb running MiXCR on the multiplex PCR reads. The sample carries 300,000 to 400,000 distinct CDR3 sequences, about 18% recorded once. Time point noted: persistent/refractory GD, antithyroid drugs over 5 years with positive TRAb. The TCR library was made from RNA that had been extracted from PBMCs in TRIzol.

The sequence derives from a female donor with Graves disease. The chain uses TRBV5-1 and TRBJ1-2; tentative D call: TRBD1 (6 bases). The material sequenced was peripheral blood mononuclear cells (PBMCs), taken when the disease was refractory, from a patient treated with antithyroid drugs. The CDR3 DNA sequence: TGCGCCAGCAGCTCAACAGGGACCTATGACCACACCTTC. It specifies CASSSTGTYDHTF.